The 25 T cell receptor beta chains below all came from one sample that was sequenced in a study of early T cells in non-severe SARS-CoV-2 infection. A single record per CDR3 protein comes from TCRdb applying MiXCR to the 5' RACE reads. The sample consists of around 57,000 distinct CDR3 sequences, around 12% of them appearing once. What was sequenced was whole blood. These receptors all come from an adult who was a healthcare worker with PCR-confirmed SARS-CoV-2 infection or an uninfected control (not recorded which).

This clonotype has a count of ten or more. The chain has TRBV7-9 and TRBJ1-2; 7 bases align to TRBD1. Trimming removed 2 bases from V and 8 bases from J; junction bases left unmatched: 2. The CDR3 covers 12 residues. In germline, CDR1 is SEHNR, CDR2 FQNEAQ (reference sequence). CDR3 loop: CASSLTGVGYTF. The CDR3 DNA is TGTGCCAGCAGCTTAACAGGGGTAGGCTACACCTTC.

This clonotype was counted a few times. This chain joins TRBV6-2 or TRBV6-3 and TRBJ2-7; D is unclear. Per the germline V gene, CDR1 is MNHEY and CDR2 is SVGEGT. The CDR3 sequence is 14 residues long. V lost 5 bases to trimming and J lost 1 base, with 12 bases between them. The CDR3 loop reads CASSDFEPSYEQYF. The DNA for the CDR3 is TGTGCCAGCAGTGATTTCGAACCTTCCTACGAGCAGTACTTC.

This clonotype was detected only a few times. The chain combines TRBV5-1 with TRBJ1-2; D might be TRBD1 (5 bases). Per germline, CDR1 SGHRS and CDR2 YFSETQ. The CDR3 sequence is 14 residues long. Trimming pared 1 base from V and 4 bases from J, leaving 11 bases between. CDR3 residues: CASSLFQGSYGYTF. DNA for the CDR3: TGCGCCAGCAGCTTGTTCCAGGGCTCCTATGGCTACACCTTC.

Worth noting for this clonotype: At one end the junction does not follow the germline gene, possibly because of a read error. The CDR3 is CASRTGQGGVIF. In DNA, the CDR3 is TGTGCCAGCAGAACCGGACAGGGCGGCGTCATCTTT. V gene TRBV25-1 combines with J gene TRBJ1-1, with 8 bases aligning to TRBD1. This CDR3 is built from 12 residues. Germline CDR1 MGHDK, CDR2 SYGVNS.

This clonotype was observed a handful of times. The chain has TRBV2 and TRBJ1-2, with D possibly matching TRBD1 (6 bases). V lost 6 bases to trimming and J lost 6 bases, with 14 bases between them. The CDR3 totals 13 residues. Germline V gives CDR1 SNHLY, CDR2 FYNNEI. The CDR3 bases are TGTGCCAGCAGCTACAGGGATTTTGATGGCTACACCTTC. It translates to CASSYRDFDGYTF.

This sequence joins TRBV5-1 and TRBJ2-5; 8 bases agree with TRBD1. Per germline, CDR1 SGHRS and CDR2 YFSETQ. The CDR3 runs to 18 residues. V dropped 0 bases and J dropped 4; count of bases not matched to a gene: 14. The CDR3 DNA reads TGCGCCAGCAGCTTGGGCCCAGGGGGCGCGCATTCCCCAGAGACCCAGTACTTC. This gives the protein CASSLGPGGAHSPETQYF.

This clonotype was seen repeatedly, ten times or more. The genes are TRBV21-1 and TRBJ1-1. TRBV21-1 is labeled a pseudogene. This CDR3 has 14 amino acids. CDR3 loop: CASSKDGGNTEAFF. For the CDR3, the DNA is TGTGCCAGCAGCAAAGATGGAGGGAACACTGAAGCTTTCTTT.

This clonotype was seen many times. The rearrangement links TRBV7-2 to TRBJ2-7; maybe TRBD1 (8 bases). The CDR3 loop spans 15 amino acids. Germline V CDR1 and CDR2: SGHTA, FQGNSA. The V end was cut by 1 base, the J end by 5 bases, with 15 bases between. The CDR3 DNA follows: TGTGCCAGCAGCTTAGGGACAGGGAGGGTCCACGAGCAGTACTTC. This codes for CASSLGTGRVHEQYF.

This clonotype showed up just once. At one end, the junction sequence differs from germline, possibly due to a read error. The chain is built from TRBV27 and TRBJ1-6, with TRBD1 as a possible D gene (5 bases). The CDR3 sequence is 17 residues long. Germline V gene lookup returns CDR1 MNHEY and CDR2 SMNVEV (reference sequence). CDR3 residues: CASSFKGPSSYNSTLHF. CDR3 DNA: TGTGCCAGCAGTTTTAAGGGGCCCAGCTCCTATAATTCAACCCTCCACTTT.

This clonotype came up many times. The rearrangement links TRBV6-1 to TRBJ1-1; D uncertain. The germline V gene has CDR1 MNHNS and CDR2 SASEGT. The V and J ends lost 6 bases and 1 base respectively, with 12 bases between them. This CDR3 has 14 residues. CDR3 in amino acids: CASRETNKNTEAFF. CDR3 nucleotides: TGTGCCAGCAGGGAGACAAATAAGAACACTGAAGCTTTCTTT.

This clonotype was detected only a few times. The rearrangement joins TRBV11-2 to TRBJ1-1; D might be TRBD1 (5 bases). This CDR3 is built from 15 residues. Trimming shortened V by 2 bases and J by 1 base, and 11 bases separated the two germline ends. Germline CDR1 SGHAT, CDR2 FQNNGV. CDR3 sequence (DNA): TGTGCCAGCAGCTTAATGGGGCGGTCGAACACTGAAGCTTTCTTT. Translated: CASSLMGRSNTEAFF.

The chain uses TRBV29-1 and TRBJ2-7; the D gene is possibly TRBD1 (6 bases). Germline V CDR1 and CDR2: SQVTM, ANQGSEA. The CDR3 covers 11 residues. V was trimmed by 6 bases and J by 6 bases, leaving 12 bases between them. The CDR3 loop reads CSVPTGSEQYF. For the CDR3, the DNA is TGCAGCGTACCAACAGGGTCCGAGCAGTACTTC.

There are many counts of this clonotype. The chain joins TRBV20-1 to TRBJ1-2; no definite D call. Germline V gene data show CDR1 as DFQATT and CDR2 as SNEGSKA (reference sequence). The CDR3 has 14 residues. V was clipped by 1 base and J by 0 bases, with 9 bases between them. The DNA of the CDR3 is TGCAGTGCTAGAGGTCCCTCGCCTAACTATGGCTACACCTTC. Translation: CSARGPSPNYGYTF.

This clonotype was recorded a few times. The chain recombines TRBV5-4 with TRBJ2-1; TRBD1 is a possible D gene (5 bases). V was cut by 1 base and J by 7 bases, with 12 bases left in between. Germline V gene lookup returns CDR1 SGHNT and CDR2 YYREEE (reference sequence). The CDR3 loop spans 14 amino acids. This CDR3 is CASSLRGIRNEQFF. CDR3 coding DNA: TGTGCCAGCAGCTTGAGGGGTATCCGAAATGAGCAGTTCTTC.

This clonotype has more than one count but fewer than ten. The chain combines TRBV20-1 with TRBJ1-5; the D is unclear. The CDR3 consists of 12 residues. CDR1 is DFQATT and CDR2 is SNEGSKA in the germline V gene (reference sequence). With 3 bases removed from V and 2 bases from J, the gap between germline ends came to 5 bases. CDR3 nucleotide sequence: TGCAGTGCTAGGGACGGCAATCAGCCCCAGCATTTT. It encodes CSARDGNQPQHF.

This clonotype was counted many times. The CDR3 sequence: CASSGSAGIGETQYF. The CDR3, as DNA: TGTGCCAGTAGTGGTTCCGCAGGGATCGGAGAGACCCAGTACTTC. The chain employs TRBV19 and TRBJ2-5; D is perhaps TRBD1 (5 bases). The CDR3 runs 15 residues. The V gene lost 5 bases and the J gene lost 4 bases, with 17 bases spanning the gap. Per the germline V gene, CDR1 is LNHDA and CDR2 is SQIVND (reference sequence).

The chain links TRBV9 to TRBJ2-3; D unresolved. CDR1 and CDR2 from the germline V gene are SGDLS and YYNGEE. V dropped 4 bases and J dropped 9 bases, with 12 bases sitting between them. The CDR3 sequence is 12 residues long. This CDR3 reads CASSLLPGTQYF. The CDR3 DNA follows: TGTGCCAGCAGCCTCCTCCCCGGCACGCAGTATTTT.

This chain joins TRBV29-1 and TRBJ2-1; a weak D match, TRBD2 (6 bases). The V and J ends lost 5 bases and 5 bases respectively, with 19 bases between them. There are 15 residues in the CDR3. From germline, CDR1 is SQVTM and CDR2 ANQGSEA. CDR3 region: CSVPWFGRGDNEQFF. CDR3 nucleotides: TGCAGCGTTCCCTGGTTTGGACGCGGGGACAATGAGCAGTTCTTC.

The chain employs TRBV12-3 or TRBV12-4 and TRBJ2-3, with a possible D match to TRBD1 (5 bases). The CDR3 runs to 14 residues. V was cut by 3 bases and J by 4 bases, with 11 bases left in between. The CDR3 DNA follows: TGTGCCAGCAGTTTGCGAAGGGGCGCAGATACGCAGTATTTT. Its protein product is CASSLRRGADTQYF.

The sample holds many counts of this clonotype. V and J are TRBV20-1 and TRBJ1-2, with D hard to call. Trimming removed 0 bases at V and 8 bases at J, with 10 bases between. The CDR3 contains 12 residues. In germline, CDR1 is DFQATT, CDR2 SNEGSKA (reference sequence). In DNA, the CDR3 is TGCAGTGCTAGAGATCGAGGGTCGGGCTACACCTTC. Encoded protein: CSARDRGSGYTF.

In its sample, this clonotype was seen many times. The CDR3, as DNA: TGCGCCAGCAGTCAACCCTCCGATGACTCTGGGGCCAACGTCCTGACTTTC. It translates to CASSQPSDDSGANVLTF. This chain joins TRBV23-1 and TRBJ2-6; the D is unclear. TRBV23-1 is an ORF for which the function is uncertain. CDR3 length: 17 amino acids. V lost 2 bases and J 0 bases, leaving 11 bases between the germline ends.

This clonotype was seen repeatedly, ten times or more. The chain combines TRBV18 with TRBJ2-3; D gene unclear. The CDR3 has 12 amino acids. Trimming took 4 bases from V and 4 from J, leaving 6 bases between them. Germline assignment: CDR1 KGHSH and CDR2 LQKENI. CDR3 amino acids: CASSRVPDTQYF. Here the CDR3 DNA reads TGTGCCAGCTCACGCGTCCCAGATACGCAGTATTTT.

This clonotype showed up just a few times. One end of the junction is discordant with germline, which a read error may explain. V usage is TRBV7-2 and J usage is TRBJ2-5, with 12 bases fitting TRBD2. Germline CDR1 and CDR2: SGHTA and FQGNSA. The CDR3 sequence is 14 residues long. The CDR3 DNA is TGTGCCAGCAGCCTAGCGGGGGGGAAGGAGACCCAGTACTTC. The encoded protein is CASSLAGGKETQYF.

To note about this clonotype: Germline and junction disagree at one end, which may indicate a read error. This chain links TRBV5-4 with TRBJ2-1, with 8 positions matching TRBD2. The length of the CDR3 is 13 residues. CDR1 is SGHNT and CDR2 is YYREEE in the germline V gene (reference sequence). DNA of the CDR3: TGTGTCAGCGGGGGAGCGGGAGTGAATGAGCAGTTCTTC. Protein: CVSGGAGVNEQFF.

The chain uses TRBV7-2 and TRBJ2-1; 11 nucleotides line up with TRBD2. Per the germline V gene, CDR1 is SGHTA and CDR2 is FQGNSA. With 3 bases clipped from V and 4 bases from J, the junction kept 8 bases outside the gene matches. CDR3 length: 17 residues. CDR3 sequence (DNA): TGTGCCAGCAGCTTCTACGCTAGCGGGGGGCGATACAATGAGCAGTTCTTC. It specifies CASSFYASGGRYNEQFF.